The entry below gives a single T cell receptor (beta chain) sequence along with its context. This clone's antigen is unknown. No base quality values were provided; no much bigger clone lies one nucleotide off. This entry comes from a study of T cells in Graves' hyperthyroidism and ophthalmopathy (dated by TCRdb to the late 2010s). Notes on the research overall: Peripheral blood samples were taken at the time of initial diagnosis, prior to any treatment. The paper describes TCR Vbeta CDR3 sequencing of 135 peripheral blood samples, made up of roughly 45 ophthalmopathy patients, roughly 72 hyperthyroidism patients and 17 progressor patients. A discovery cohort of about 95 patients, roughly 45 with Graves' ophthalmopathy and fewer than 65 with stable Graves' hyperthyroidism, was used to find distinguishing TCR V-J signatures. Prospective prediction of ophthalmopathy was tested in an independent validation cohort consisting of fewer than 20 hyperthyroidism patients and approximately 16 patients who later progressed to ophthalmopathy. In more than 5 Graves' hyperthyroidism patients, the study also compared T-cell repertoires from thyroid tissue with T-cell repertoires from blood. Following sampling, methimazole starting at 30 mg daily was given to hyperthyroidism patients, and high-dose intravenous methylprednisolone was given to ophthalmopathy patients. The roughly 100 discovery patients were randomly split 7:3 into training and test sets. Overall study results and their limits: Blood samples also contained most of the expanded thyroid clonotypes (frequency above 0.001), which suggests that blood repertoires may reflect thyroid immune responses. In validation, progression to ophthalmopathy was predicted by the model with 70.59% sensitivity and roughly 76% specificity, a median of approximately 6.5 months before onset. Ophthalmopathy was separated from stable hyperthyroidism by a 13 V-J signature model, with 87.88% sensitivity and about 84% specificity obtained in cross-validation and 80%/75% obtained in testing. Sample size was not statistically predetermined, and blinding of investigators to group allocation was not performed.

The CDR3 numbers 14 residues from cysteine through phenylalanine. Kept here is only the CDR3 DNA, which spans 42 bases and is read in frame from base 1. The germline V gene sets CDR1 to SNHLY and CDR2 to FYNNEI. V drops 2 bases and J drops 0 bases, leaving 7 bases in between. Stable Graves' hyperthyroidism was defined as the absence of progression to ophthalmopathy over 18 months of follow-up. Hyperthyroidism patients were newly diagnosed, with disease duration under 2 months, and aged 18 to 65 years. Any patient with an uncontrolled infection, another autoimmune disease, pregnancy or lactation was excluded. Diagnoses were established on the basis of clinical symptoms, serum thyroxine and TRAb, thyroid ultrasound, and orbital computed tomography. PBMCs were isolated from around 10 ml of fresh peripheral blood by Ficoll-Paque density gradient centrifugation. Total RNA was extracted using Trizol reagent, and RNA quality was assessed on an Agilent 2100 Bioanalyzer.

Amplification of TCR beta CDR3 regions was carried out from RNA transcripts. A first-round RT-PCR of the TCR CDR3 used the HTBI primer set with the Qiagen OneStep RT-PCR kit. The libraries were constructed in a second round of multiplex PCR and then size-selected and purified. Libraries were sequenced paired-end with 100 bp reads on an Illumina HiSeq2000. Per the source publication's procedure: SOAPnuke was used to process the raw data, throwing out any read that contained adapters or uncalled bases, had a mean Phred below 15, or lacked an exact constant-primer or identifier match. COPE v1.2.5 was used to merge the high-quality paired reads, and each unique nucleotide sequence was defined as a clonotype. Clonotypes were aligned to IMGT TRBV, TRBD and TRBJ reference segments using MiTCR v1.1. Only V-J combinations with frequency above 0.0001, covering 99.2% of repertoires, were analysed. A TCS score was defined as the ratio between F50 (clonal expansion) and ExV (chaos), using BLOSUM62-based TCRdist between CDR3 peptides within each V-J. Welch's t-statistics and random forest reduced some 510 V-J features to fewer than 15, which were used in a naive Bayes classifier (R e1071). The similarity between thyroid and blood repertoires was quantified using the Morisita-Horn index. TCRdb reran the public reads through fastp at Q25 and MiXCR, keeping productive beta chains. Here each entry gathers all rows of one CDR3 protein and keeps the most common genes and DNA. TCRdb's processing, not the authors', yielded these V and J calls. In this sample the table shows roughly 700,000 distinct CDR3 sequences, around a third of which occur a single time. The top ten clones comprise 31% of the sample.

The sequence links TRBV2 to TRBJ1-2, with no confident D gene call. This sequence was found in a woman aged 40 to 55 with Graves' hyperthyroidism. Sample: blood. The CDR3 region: CASSEISTNYGYTF. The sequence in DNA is TGTGCCAGCAGTGAAATCAGCACTAACTATGGCTACACCTTC.